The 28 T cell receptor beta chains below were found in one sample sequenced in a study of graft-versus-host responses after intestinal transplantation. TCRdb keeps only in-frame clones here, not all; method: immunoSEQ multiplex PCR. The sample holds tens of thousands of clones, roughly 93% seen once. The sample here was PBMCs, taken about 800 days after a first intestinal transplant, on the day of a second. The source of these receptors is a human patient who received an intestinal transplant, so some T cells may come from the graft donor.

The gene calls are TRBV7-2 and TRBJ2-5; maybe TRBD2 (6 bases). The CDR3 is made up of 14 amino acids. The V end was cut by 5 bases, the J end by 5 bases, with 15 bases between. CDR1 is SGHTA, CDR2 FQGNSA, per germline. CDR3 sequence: CASSLRRGGETQYF. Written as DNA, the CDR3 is TGTGCCAGCAGCCTCCGGAGGGGCGGGGAGACCCAGTACTTC.

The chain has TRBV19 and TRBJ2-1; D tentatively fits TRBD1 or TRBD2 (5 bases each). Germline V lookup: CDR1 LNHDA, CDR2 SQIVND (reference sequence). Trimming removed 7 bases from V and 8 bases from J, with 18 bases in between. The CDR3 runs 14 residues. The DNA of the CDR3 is TGTGCCAGTACCTGGGGCTCTCTGGGGGATGAGCAGTTCTTC. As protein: CASTWGSLGDEQFF. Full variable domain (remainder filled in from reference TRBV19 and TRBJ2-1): DGGITQSPKYLFRKEGQNVTLSCEQNLNHDAMYWYRQDPGQGLRLIYYSQIVNDFQKGDIAEGYSVSREKKESFPLTVTSAQKNPTAFYLCASTWGSLGDEQFFGPGTRLTVL.

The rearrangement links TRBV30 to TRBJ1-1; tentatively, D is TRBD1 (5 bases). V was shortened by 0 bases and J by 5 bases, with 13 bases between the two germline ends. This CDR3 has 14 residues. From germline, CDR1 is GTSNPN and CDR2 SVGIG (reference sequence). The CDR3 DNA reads TGTGCCTGGAGTGTATCGTTGGGGACTACTGAAGCTTTCTTT. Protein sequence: CAWSVSLGTTEAFF.

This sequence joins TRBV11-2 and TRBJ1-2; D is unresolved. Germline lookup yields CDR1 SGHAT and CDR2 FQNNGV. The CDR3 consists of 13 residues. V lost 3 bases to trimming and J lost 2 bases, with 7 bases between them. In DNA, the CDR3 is TGTGCCAGCAGCTTGTCCGAGAACTATGGCTACACCTTC. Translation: CASSLSENYGYTF.

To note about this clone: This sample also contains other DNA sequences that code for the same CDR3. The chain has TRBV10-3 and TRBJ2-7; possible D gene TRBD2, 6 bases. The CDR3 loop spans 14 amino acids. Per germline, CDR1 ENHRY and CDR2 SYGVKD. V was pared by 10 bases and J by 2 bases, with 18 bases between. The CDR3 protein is CARQGLPTTYEQYF. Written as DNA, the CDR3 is TGTGCCAGACAAGGACTACCAACGACCTACGAGCAGTACTTC.

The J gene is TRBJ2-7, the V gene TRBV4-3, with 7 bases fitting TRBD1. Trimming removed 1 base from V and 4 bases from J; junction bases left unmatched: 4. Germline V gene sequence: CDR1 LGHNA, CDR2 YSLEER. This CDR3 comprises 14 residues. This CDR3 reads CASSQVTGEYEQYF. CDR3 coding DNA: TGCGCCAGCAGCCAAGTCACAGGGGAGTACGAGCAGTACTTC.

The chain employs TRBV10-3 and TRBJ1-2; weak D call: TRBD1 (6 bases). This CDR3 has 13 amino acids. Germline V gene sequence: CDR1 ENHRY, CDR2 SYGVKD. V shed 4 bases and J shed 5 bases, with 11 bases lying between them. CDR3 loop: CAISGTEKYGYTF. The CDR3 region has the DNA TGTGCCATCAGTGGGACAGAGAAGTATGGCTACACCTTC.

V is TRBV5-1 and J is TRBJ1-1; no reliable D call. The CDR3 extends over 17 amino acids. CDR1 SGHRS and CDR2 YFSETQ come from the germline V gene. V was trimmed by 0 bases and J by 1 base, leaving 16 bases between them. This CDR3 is CASSLGAGAVPNTEAFF. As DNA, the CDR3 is TGCGCCAGCAGCTTGGGCGCGGGTGCGGTCCCGAACACTGAAGCTTTCTTT.

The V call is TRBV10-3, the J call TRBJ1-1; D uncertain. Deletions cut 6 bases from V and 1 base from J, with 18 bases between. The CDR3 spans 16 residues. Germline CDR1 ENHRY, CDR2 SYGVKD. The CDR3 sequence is CAISTSSTGRNTEAFF. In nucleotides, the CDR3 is TGTGCCATCAGCACCTCATCGACGGGAAGGAACACTGAAGCTTTCTTT.

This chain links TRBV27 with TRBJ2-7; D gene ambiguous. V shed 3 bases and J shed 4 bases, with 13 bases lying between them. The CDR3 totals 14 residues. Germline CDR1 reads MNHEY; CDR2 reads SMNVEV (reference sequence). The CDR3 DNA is TGTGCCAGCAGTTTTAACCCGGCGAGGTACGAGCAGTACTTC. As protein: CASSFNPARYEQYF.

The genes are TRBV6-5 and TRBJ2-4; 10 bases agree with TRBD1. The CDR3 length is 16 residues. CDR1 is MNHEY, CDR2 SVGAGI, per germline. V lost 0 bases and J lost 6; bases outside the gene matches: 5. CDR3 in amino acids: CASSYSSGTGVNIQYF. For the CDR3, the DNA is TGTGCCAGCAGTTACTCATCCGGGACAGGGGTAAACATTCAGTACTTC.

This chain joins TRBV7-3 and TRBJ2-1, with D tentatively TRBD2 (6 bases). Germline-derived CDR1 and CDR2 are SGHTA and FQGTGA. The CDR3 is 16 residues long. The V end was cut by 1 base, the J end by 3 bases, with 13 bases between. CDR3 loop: CASSLMGAGLYNEQFF. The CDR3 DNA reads TGTGCCAGCAGCTTAATGGGTGCGGGACTCTACAATGAGCAGTTCTTC.

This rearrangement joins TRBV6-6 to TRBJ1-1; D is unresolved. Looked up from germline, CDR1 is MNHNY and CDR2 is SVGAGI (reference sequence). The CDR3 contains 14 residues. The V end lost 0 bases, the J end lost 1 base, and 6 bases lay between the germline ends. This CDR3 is CASSYSNGNTEAFF. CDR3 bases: TGTGCCAGCAGTTACTCGAATGGGAACACTGAAGCTTTCTTT.

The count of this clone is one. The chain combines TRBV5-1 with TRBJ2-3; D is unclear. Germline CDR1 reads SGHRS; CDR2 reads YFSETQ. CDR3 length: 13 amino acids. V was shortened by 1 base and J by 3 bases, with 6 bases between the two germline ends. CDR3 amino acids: CASSLTQTDTQYF. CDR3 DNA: TGCGCCAGCAGCTTGACCCAGACAGATACGCAGTATTTT. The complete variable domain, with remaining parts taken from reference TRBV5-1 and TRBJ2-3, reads KAGVTQTPRYLIKTRGQQVTLSCSPISGHRSVSWYQQTPGQGLQFLFEYFSETQRNKGNFPGRFSGRQFSNSRSEMNVSTLELGDSALYLCASSLTQTDTQYFGPGTRLTVL.

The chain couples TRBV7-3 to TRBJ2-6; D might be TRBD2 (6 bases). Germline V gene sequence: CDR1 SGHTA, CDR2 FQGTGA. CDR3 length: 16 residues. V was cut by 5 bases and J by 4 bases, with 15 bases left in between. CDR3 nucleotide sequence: TGTGCCAGCAGCCCCCCCCGCGGGAAGGGGGCCAACGTCCTGACTTTC. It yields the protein CASSPPRGKGANVLTF.

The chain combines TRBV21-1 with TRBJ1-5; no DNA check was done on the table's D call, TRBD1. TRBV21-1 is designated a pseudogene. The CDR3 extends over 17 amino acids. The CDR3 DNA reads TGTGCCAGCAGCAAATCGCCGGGACAGGGGAGATGTCAGCCCCAGCATTTT. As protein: CASSKSPGQGRCQPQHF.

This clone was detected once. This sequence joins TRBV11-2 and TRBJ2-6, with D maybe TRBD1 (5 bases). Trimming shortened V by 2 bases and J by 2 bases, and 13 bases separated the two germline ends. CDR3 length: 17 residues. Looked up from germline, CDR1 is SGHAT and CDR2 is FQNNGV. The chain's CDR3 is CASSLTYGAPGANVLTF. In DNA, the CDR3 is TGTGCCAGCAGCTTAACATATGGGGCGCCTGGGGCCAACGTCCTGACTTTC.

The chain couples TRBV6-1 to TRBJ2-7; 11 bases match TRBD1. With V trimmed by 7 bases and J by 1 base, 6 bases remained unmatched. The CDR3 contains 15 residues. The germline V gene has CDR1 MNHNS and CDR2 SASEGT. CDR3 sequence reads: CASITGTGGSYEQYF. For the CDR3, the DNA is TGTGCCAGCATAACCGGGACAGGGGGTTCCTACGAGCAGTACTTC.

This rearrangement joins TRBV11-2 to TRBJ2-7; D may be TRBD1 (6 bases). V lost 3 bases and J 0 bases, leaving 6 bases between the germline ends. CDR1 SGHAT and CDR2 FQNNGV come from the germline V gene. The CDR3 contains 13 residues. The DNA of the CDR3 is TGTGCCAGCAGCTTGGACAGCTCCTACGAGCAGTACTTC. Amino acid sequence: CASSLDSSYEQYF.

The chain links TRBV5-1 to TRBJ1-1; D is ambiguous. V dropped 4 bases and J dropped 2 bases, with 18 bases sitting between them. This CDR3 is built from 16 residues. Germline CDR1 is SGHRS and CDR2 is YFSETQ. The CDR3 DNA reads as TGCGCCAGCAGCCTAGATTGGGGTCGGAGTAACACTGAAGCTTTCTTT. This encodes CASSLDWGRSNTEAFF.

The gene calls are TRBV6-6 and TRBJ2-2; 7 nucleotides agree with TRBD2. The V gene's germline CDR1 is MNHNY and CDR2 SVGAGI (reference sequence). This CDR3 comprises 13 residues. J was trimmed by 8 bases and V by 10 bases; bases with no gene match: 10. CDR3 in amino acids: CATKTSFEGELFF. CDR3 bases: TGTGCCACCAAGACTAGCTTTGAGGGGGAGCTGTTTTTT.

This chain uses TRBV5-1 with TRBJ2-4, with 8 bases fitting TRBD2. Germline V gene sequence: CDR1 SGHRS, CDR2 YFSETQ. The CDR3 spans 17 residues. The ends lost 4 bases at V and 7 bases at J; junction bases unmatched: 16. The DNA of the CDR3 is TGCGCCAGCAGCCCTACCGGGACTAGGGGATTTAAGAACATTCAGTACTTC. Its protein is CASSPTGTRGFKNIQYF.

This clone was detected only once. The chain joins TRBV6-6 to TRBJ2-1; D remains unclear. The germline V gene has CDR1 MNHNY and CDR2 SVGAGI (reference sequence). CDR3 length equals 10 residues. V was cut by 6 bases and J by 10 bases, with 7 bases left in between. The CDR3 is CASSYPEQFF. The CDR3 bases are TGTGCCAGCAGCTACCCGGAGCAGTTCTTC.

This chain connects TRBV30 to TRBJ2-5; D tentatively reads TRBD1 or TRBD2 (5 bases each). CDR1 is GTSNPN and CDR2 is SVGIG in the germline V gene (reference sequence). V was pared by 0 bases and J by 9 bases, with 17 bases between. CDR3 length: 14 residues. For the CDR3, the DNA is TGTGCCTGGAGTGTACTCCCACAGGCCGGGGCCCAGTACTTC. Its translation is CAWSVLPQAGAQYF. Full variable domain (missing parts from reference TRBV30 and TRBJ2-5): SQTIHQWPATLVQPVGSPLSLECTVEGTSNPNLYWYRQAAGRGLQLLFYSVGIGQISSEVPQNLSASRPQDRQFILSSKKLLLSDSGFYLCAWSVLPQAGAQYFGPGTRLLVL.

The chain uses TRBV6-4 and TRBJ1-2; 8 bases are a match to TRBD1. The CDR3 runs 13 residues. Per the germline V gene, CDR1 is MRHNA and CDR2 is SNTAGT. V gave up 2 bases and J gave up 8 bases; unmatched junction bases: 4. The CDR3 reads CASSDPTGEGYTF. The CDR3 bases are TGTGCCAGCAGTGACCCGACAGGGGAGGGCTACACCTTC.

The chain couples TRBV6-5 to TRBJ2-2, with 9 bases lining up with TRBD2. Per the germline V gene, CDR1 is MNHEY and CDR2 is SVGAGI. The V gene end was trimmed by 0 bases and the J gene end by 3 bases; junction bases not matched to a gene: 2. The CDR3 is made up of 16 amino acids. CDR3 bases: TGTGCCAGCAGTTACTCTGGCGGGAGGGACACCGGGGAGCTGTTTTTT. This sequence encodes CASSYSGGRDTGELFF.

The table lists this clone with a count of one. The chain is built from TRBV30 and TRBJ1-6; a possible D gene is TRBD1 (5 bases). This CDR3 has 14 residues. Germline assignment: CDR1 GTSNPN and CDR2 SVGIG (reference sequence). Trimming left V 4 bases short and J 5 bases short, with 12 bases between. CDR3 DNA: TGTGCCTGGAAAGGGGTAATGCATAATTCACCCCTCCACTTT. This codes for CAWKGVMHNSPLHF.

CDR3 DNA sequence: TGTGCCAGCAGCTTGGACAGCACAACTAATGAAAAACTGTTTTTT. Translating gives CASSLDSTTNEKLFF. The J gene is TRBJ1-4, the V gene TRBV11-2; possible D gene TRBD1, 6 bases. Trimming took off 3 bases at V and 0 bases at J, with 8 bases between the two ends. Germline V lookup: CDR1 SGHAT, CDR2 FQNNGV. The CDR3 has 15 residues.